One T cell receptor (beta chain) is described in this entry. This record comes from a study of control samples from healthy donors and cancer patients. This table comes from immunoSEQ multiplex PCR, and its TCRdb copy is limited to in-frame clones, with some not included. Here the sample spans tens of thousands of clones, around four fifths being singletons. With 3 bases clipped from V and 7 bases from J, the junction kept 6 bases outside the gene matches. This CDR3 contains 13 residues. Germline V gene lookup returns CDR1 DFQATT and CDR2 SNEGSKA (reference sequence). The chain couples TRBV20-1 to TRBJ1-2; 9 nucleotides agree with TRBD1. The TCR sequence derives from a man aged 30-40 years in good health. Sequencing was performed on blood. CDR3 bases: TGCAGTGCTAGTCCTCCGGGACAGGGTGGCTACACCTTC. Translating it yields CSASPPGQGGYTF.